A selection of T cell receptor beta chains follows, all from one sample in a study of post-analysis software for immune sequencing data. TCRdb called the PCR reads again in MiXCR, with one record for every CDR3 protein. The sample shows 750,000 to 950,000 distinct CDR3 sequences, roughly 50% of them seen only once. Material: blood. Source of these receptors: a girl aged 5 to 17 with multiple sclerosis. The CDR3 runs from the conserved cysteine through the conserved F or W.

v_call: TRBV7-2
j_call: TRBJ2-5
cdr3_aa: CASSPAGGQWGETQYF

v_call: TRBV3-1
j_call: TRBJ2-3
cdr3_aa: CASSQSDTQYF

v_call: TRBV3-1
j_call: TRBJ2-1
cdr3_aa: CASSQETDSPYNEQFF

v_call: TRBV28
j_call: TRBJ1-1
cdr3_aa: CASTFLFGQGNTEAFF

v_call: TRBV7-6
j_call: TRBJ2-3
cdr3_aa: CASSPGTSRLSDTQYF

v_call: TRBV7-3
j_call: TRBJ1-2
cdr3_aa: CASSPAGGNYGYTF

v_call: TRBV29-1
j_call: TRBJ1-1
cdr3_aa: CSADIITEAEAFF

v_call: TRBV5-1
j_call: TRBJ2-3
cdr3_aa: CASSAGLPDTQYF

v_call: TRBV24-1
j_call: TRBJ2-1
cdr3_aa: CATSDNSWSYNEQFF

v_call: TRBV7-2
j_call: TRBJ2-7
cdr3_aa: CASRPSGISIQQYF

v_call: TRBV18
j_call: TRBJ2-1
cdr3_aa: CASSSFRDTYEQFF

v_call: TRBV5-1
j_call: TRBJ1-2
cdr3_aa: CASSLERAYGYTF

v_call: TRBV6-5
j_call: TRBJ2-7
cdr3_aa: CASSDRGPYEQYF

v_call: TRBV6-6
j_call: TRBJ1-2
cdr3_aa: CASSTTGGQPGYTF

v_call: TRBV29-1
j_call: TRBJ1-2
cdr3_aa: CSVEGTGGQTFLNYGYTF

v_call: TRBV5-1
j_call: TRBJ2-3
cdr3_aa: CASSLGVLKGGRTDTRYF

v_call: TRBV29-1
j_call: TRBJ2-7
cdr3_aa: CSAERRQGINYEQYF

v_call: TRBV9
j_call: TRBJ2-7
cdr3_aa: CASSENARQGRYEQYF

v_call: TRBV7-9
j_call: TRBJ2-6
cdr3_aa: CARAPGTSGANVLTF

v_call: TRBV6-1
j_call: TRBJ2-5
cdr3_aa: CASSESLGPPETQYF

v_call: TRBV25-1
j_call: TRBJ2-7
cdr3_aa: CASRRSSYEQYF

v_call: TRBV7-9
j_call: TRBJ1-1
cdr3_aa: CASSLVGGEIEAFF

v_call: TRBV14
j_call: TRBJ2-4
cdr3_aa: CASSLNLEIQYF

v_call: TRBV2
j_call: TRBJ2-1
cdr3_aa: CASTGTSGSSNEQFF

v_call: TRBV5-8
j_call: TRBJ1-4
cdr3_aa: CASRWDSTTTNEKLFF